The 25 T cell receptor beta chains below all came from one sample that was sequenced in a study of blood T cell repertoires in COVID-19. Some clones are missing from TCRdb's copy, which holds only in-frame ones; the method was immunoSEQ multiplex PCR. The sample lists around 280,000 clones, roughly 89% occurring once. The specimen was PBMCs or T cells enriched from blood (not recorded which). The source of these receptors is a woman aged 40 to 50 who had recovered from COVID-19.

This chain connects TRBV5-4 to TRBJ1-6; D not certain. Germline assignment: CDR1 SGHNT and CDR2 YYREEE (reference sequence). The CDR3 has 14 amino acids. V shed 0 bases and J shed 8 bases, with 9 bases lying between them. The CDR3 DNA reads as TGTGCCAGCAGCTTGGACAGTTCGTATTCACCCCTCCACTTT. Translating gives CASSLDSSYSPLHF.

The chain joins TRBV6-5 to TRBJ2-1, with D possibly being TRBD2 (6 bases). V lost 8 bases and J 1 base, leaving 15 bases between the germline ends. Germline V lookup: CDR1 MNHEY, CDR2 SVGAGI. The CDR3 length is 15 residues. The CDR3 DNA reads TGTGCCAGCTACCTCGCGGGGAATTCCTACAATGAGCAGTTCTTC. Translating gives CASYLAGNSYNEQFF.

V gene TRBV28 combines with J gene TRBJ2-5, with a weak D call TRBD1 (6 bases). CDR3 length: 15 amino acids. Germline V gives CDR1 MDHEN, CDR2 SYDVKM. V was shortened by 3 bases and J by 5 bases, with 16 bases between the two germline ends. CDR3 loop: CASSFLRGAVETQYF. The CDR3 DNA is TGTGCCAGCAGTTTCCTCAGGGGCGCCGTGGAGACCCAGTACTTC.

This rearrangement joins TRBV6-6 to TRBJ1-2, with a weak D call TRBD1 (6 bases). The germline V and J ends were trimmed by 5 bases and 0 bases, with 16 bases remaining between them. The V gene's germline CDR1 is MNHNY and CDR2 SVGAGI (reference sequence). The CDR3 runs to 16 residues. CDR3 nucleotides: TGTGCCAGCAGTGCTAACCACAGGGCTACTAACTATGGCTACACCTTC. Protein product: CASSANHRATNYGYTF.

Here the CDR3 reads CASRSGTYVGYTF. Written as DNA, the CDR3 is TGTGCCAGCAGATCAGGGACATATGTTGGCTACACCTTC. This sequence joins TRBV6-5 and TRBJ1-2, with D maybe TRBD1 (6 bases). CDR3 size: 13 residues. V was pared by 6 bases and J by 7 bases, with 15 bases between. Germline CDR1 is MNHEY and CDR2 is SVGAGI.

The V and J genes are TRBV3-1 (or the pseudogene TRBV3-2) and TRBJ1-1; 9 bases agree with TRBD1. Germline V lookup: CDR1 LGHDT, CDR2 YNNKEL (reference sequence). CDR3 length: 17 residues. V was clipped by 10 bases and J by 2 bases; unmatched bases: 17. The CDR3, as DNA: TGTGCCACTTCGCCCCCTACCGGGACAGGGCGTAACACTGAAGCTTTCTTT. It codes for CATSPPTGTGRNTEAFF.

The chain combines TRBV9 with TRBJ2-3; a possible D gene is TRBD2 (6 bases). Germline-derived CDR1 and CDR2 are SGDLS and YYNGEE. The CDR3 spans 15 residues. Trimming removed 6 bases from V and 1 base from J, with 15 bases in between. This chain's CDR3 is CASNNLAVRTDTQYF. The DNA for the CDR3 is TGTGCCAGCAACAATTTAGCGGTACGCACAGATACGCAGTATTTT.

J is TRBJ2-1 and V is TRBV5-1, with 8 bases that match TRBD2. The length of the CDR3 is 20 residues. V gave up 0 bases and J gave up 8 bases; unmatched junction bases: 22. Looked up from germline, CDR1 is SGHRS and CDR2 is YFSETQ. The CDR3 coding sequence is TGCGCCAGCAGCTTGGTACGTCGGGGAGCGGGAGTCCCTCGGGGAGATGAGCAGTTCTTC. Its translation is CASSLVRRGAGVPRGDEQFF. Based on the CDR3 plus reference TRBV5-1 and TRBJ2-1, the full variable domain is KAGVTQTPRYLIKTRGQQVTLSCSPISGHRSVSWYQQTPGQGLQFLFEYFSETQRNKGNFPGRFSGRQFSNSRSEMNVSTLELGDSALYLCASSLVRRGAGVPRGDEQFFGPGTRLTVL.

The J gene is TRBJ1-6, the V gene TRBV6-4; TRBD1 matches 8 bases. This CDR3 contains 14 residues. J gave up 6 bases and V 6 bases, and 4 bases lay outside the gene matches. CDR1 is MRHNA and CDR2 is SNTAGT in the germline V gene. CDR3 residues: CASSLTGANSPLHF. The DNA of the CDR3 is TGTGCCAGCAGCCTGACAGGGGCTAATTCACCCCTCCACTTT.

The chain recombines TRBV5-8 with TRBJ2-7, with 7 bases that match TRBD1. Germline lookup yields CDR1 SGHTS and CDR2 YDEGEE. V lost 9 bases and J lost 1; bases outside the gene matches: 7. The CDR3 spans 13 residues. The CDR3, as DNA: TGTGCCAACGTACGGGACAGTTCCTACGAGCAGTACTTC. It translates to CANVRDSSYEQYF.

The rearrangement uses TRBV12-3 or TRBV12-4 and TRBJ2-5; D not certain. The CDR3 is made up of 12 amino acids. The germline V and J ends were trimmed by 4 bases and 5 bases, with 8 bases remaining between them. This CDR3 reads CASSSPGETQYF. Written as DNA, the CDR3 is TGTGCCAGCAGTTCACCGGGTGAGACCCAGTACTTC.

This clone was seen only a few times. The chain carries TRBV14 and TRBJ1-2; D ambiguous. Germline assignment: CDR1 SGHDN and CDR2 FVKESK. V was trimmed by 7 bases and J by 8 bases, leaving 14 bases between them. This CDR3 has 12 residues. The CDR3 DNA follows: TGTGCCAGCACGGGGAGGGAATTCGGCTACACCTTC. Translating it yields CASTGREFGYTF.

The V gene is TRBV6-5, the J gene TRBJ2-7; 8 bases line up with TRBD1. V dropped 6 bases and J dropped 2; count of bases not matched to a gene: 9. Germline V lookup: CDR1 MNHEY, CDR2 SVGAGI. CDR3 length equals 15 residues. DNA for the CDR3: TGTGCCAGCAGCCCGGGCAGGGGGCCACCCTACGAGCAGTACTTC. The encoded protein is CASSPGRGPPYEQYF.

V gene TRBV18 combines with J gene TRBJ1-1; a weak D match, TRBD1 (5 bases). From germline, CDR1 is KGHSH and CDR2 LQKENI. V shed 4 bases and J shed 0 bases, with 15 bases lying between them. The CDR3 sequence is 16 residues long. For the CDR3, the DNA is TGTGCCAGCTCACAGAGGTATACAGGTCTGAACACTGAAGCTTTCTTT. The encoded protein is CASSQRYTGLNTEAFF.

This clone was seen only once. The DNA for the CDR3 is TGTGCCAGCAGCGGGGGCAGATACAATGAGCAGTTCTTC. Amino acid sequence: CASSGGRYNEQFF. The rearrangement uses TRBV5-8 and TRBJ2-1; the D gene is possibly TRBD1 (6 bases). Between the trimmed V and J ends, which lost 4 bases and 4 bases, there was a span of 9 bases. CDR3 size: 13 residues. Germline V lookup: CDR1 SGHTS, CDR2 YDEGEE.

The chain has TRBV5-5 and TRBJ2-4; 11 positions match TRBD1. The germline V gene has CDR1 SGHKS and CDR2 YYEKEE (reference sequence). This CDR3 is 16 amino acids long. J was trimmed by 8 bases and V by 4 bases; bases with no gene match: 11. The DNA of the CDR3 is TGTGCCAGCAGCGTGCAATTGGACAGGGGGCTTTACATTCAGTACTTC. Translated, it gives CASSVQLDRGLYIQYF.

The chain recombines TRBV18 with TRBJ2-4; maybe TRBD1 (6 bases). V lost 2 bases to trimming and J lost 1 base, with 12 bases between them. The CDR3 has 16 residues. Germline V gene data show CDR1 as KGHSH and CDR2 as LQKENI. CDR3 loop: CASSPFNQGAKNIQYF. CDR3 DNA sequence: TGTGCCAGCTCACCATTTAACCAGGGGGCCAAAAACATTCAGTACTTC.

V usage is TRBV3-1 (or the pseudogene TRBV3-2) and J usage is TRBJ2-7; the D is unclear. The CDR3 sequence is 16 residues long. Trimming removed 4 bases at V and 3 bases at J, with 19 bases between. Germline V gene lookup returns CDR1 LGHDT and CDR2 YNNKEL (reference sequence). The DNA of the CDR3 is TGTGCCAGCAGCCCGATTTTCGCGACAAAAGTCTACGAGCAGTACTTC. Protein product: CASSPIFATKVYEQYF.

This clone showed up just once. V gene TRBV15 combines with J gene TRBJ2-1, with 10 bases aligning to TRBD1. The germline gives CDR1 LNHNV, CDR2 YYDKDF (reference sequence). V lost 3 bases and J lost 4; bases outside the gene matches: 6. This CDR3 has 16 amino acids. The CDR3 nucleotides read TGTGCCACCAGCAGGGAGACAGGGGGCGGTTACAATGAGCAGTTCTTC. Its protein is CATSRETGGGYNEQFF.

The chain couples TRBV6-5 to TRBJ1-4; no clear D gene. CDR1 and CDR2 from the germline V gene are MNHEY and SVGAGI. The length of the CDR3 is 15 residues. V lost 6 bases and J 10 bases, leaving 21 bases between the germline ends. In nucleotides, the CDR3 is TGTGCCAGCAGAAGACTAGGACCCGGTGGAGGAAAACTGTTTTTT. Protein sequence: CASRRLGPGGGKLFF.

This chain links TRBV18 with TRBJ1-3, with 7 bases aligning to TRBD1. Germline V lookup: CDR1 KGHSH, CDR2 LQKENI. The CDR3 consists of 16 residues. The V gene end was trimmed by 4 bases and the J gene end by 0 bases; junction bases not matched to a gene: 6. The CDR3 region is CASSQWDRNSGNTIYF. CDR3 in DNA: TGTGCCAGCTCACAGTGGGACAGAAACTCTGGAAACACCATATATTTT.

This chain joins TRBV5-6 and TRBJ1-2; 8 bases agree with TRBD1. In germline, CDR1 is SGHDT, CDR2 YYEEEE. Trimming took 2 bases from V and 3 from J; bases not matched to a gene: 3. The CDR3 contains 14 residues. For the CDR3, the DNA is TGTGCCAGCAGCTTTCAGGGGGCTCACTATGGCTACACCTTC. Amino acids: CASSFQGAHYGYTF.

The chain is built from TRBV15 and TRBJ1-2, with a tentative D call TRBD1 (5 bases). Trimming shortened V by 0 bases and J by 8 bases, and 10 bases separated the two germline ends. Germline-derived CDR1 and CDR2 are LNHNV and YYDKDF (reference sequence). The CDR3 loop spans 13 amino acids. The CDR3 DNA sequence: TGTGCCACCAGCAGAGATGCAGGGTTGGGCTACACCTTC. Translation: CATSRDAGLGYTF.

This chain connects TRBV5-4 to TRBJ1-2, with 8 bases fitting TRBD1. Germline V gene sequence: CDR1 SGHNT, CDR2 YYREEE (reference sequence). The CDR3 runs 15 residues. The CDR3, as DNA: TGTGCTTCGTCCGACAGGGGCATCTCCAACTATGGCTACACCTTC. As protein: CASSDRGISNYGYTF.

The chain joins TRBV29-1 to TRBJ1-3; D ambiguous. Germline CDR1 is SQVTM and CDR2 is ANQGSEA. V shed 4 bases and J shed 1 base, with 5 bases lying between them. The CDR3 extends over 12 amino acids. The CDR3 region has the DNA TGCAGCGTTGTCCAGTCTGGAAACACCATATATTTT. Translation: CSVVQSGNTIYF. Filled out from reference TRBV29-1 and TRBJ1-3, the complete variable domain reads SAVISQKPSRDICQRGTSLTIQCQVDSQVTMMFWYRQQPGQSLTLIATANQGSEATYESGFVIDKFPISRPNLTFSTLTVSNMSPEDSSIYLCSVVQSGNTIYFGEGSWLTVV.